This TCR beta chain emerged from a study of control samples from healthy donors and cancer patients. Generated by immunoSEQ multiplex PCR, the TCRdb table keeps only in-frame clones and is missing some. The data show some 140,000 clones, with just under 95% seen just once and 5.7% held by the top ten. The CDR3 spans 13 residues. Germline V gene data show CDR1 as LNHDA and CDR2 as SQIVND (reference sequence). The sequence came from a man in his forties in good health. The sample consisted of blood. The J gene is TRBJ2-2, the V gene TRBV19, with a weak D call TRBD1 (5 bases). This CDR3 is CTPGQGDTGELFF. CDR3 coding DNA: TGTACCCCGGGTCAGGGTGACACCGGGGAGCTGTTTTTT.